The clone carrying this TCR beta chain was recorded a few times. This entry is derived from a study of identical twins. The CDR3 contains 13 residues. Germline V gene sequence: CDR1 DFQATT, CDR2 SNEGSKA (reference sequence). Trimming shortened V by 0 bases and J by 4 bases, and 7 bases separated the two germline ends. TCRdb re-called the 5' RACE reads with MiXCR, one entry per CDR3 protein. In the table there are around 500,000 distinct CDR3 sequences, 14% of which are singletons. The sample was also reused in another study, on yellow fever vaccine responses in identical twins.

The specimen was CD4+ T cells sorted from blood. The sequence came from a woman younger than 35 in good health. This chain uses TRBV20-1 with TRBJ1-5, with D unresolved. CDR3 bases: TGCAGTGCTAGAGATCTTGGTAATCAGCCCCAGCATTTT. It yields the protein CSARDLGNQPQHF.